This T cell receptor beta chain was sequenced during a study of identical twins. Trimming cost V 3 bases and J 5 bases; bases outside gene matches: 13. The CDR3 covers 19 residues. In germline, CDR1 is MGHRA, CDR2 YSYEKL. TCRdb ran MiXCR on the 5' RACE reads and lists one entry per CDR3 protein. Counted here are 450,000 or so distinct CDR3 sequences, approximately 25% occurring once; the ten biggest clones make up approximately 2.9%. The data also belong to a second study, concerning T cells expressing NK-cell markers. That publication notes: Seven donors tested HCMV-seropositive and one tested seronegative among the eight sequenced.

Material for sequencing was CD4+ T cells sorted from blood. This sequence originates from a woman under 30 in good health. The V call is TRBV4-1, the J call TRBJ2-5; 15 nucleotides line up with TRBD2. CDR3 residues: CASSHAWTSGRAGRETQYF. The CDR3 nucleotides are TGCGCCAGCAGCCATGCCTGGACTAGCGGGAGGGCCGGTAGGGAGACCCAGTACTTC.